These T cell receptor beta chains were read from a single sample in a study of blood T cell repertoires in COVID-19. Produced via immunoSEQ multiplex PCR; TCRdb's table is partial and in-frame only. The repertoire has more than 150,000 clones, approximately 78% of them found once; the top ten carry 2.5% to 3%. Sequenced: peripheral blood. The receptors shown here come from an elderly woman with active or convalescent COVID-19. CDR3s include the opening cysteine and the closing phenylalanine or tryptophan. D genes are given only for firm matches. Expanded clones are given a class, and other clones once, few, many or no size at all.

NA,TRBV10-3,TRBJ2-3,NA,TGTGCCAGCAGGTGGGCTAGCGGCACAGATACGCAGTATTTT,CASRWASGTDTQYF
NA,TRBV12-3/TRBV12-4,TRBJ1-2,NA,TGTGCCAGCGGATCAGGGGATTGGAGTGGCTACACCTTC,CASGSGDWSGYTF
TRBD1,TRBV18,TRBJ2-2,NA,TGTGCCAGCTCACCGAGCGGGACAGGGATCAACACCGGGGAGCTGTTTTTT,CASSPSGTGINTGELFF
NA,TRBV28,TRBJ1-2,NA,TGTGCCAGCAGTCCGAACAGGAACTATGGCTACACCTTC,CASSPNRNYGYTF
TRBD1,TRBV4-1,TRBJ1-3,NA,TGCGCCAGCAGCTTAGAACCCCGGACAGGAACTGGAAACACCATATATTTT,CASSLEPRTGTGNTIYF
NA,TRBV6-6,TRBJ1-4,NA,TGTGCCAGCAGTTTCGACAGGCAAGGGTATGAAAAACTGTTTTTT,CASSFDRQGYEKLFF
NA,TRBV2,TRBJ2-7,NA,TGTGCCAGCAGTGAGCAGGGATACGAGCAGTACTTC,CASSEQGYEQYF
TRBD1,TRBV3-1/TRBV3-2,TRBJ1-5,once,TGTGCCAGCAGCCAGGGACAGGGGGCGTCTCAGCCCCAGCATTTT,CASSQGQGASQPQHF
TRBD1,TRBV3-1/TRBV3-2,TRBJ2-7,NA,TGTGCCAGCAGCCGACAGGGGGCTAGATACGAGCAGTACTTC,CASSRQGARYEQYF
NA,TRBV15,TRBJ2-7,NA,TGTGCCACCAGCAGAGCCCCAGTCTACGAGCAGTACTTC,CATSRAPVYEQYF
NA,TRBV3-1/TRBV3-2,TRBJ2-1,NA,TGTGCCAGCAGCCAATTCAAGGGGCCTGAGAATGAGCAGTTCTTC,CASSQFKGPENEQFF
NA,TRBV3-1/TRBV3-2,TRBJ1-4,NA,TGTGCCAGCAGCCAAGATCAGGGGCCCAGGGAAAAACTGTTTTTT,CASSQDQGPREKLFF
NA,TRBV18,TRBJ1-3,NA,TGTGCCAGCTCACCAAAGGCCAGCGGCGGAAACACCATATATTTT,CASSPKASGGNTIYF
NA,TRBV5-1,TRBJ2-5,NA,TGCGCCAGCAGCTTGGAAGCGGGCCTCGGAGGGGAGACCCAGTACTTC,CASSLEAGLGGETQYF